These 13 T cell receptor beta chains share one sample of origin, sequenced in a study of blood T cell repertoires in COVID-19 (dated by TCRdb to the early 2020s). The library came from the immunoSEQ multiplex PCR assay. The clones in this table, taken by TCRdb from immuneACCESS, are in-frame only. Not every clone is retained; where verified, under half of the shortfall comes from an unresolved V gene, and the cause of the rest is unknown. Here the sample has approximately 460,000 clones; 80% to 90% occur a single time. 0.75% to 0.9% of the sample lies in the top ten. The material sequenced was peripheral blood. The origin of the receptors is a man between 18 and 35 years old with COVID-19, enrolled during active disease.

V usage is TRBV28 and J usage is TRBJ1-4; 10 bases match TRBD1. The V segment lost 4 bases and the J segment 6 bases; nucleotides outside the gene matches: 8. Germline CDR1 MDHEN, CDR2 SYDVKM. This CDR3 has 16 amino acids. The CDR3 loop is CASSSRDRGSDEKLFF. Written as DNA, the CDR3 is TGTGCCAGCAGTTCCCGGGACAGGGGTTCTGATGAAAAACTGTTTTTT.

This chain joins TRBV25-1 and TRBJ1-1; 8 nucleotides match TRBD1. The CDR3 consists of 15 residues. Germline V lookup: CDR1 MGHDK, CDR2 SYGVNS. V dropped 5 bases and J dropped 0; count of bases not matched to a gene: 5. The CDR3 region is CASSRDRPMNTEAFF. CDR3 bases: TGTGCCAGCAGTCGGGACAGGCCAATGAACACTGAAGCTTTCTTT.

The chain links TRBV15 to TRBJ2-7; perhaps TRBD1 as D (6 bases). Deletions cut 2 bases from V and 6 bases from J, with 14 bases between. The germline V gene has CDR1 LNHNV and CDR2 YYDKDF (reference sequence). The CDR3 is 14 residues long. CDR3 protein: CATSRPTTGTEQYF. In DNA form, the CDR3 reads TGTGCCACCAGCAGACCTACTACAGGGACCGAGCAGTACTTC.

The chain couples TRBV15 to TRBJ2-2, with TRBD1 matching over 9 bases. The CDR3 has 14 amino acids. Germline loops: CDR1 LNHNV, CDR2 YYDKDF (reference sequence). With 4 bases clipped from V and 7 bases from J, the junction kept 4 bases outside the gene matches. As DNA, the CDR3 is TGTGCCACCAGCAAGGGACAGGGTATCGGGGAGCTGTTTTTT. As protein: CATSKGQGIGELFF.

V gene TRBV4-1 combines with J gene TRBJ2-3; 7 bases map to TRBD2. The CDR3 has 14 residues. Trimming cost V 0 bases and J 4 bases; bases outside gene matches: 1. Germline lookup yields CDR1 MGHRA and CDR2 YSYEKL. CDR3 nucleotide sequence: TGCGCCAGCAGCCAAGAGGCGGGAGCAGATACGCAGTATTTT. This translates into CASSQEAGADTQYF.

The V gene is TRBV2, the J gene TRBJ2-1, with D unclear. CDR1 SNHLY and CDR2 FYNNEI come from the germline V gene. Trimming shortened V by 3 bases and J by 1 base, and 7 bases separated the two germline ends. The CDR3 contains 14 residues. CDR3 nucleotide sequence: TGTGCCAGCAGTGACACTTCATCCTACAATGAGCAGTTCTTC. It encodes CASSDTSSYNEQFF.

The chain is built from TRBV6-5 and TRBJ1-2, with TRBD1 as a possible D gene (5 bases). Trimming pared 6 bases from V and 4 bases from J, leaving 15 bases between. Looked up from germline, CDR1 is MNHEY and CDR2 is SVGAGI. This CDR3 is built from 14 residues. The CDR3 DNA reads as TGTGCCAGCAGGGGGCTAGAGGCGGTCTATGGCTACACCTTC. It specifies CASRGLEAVYGYTF.

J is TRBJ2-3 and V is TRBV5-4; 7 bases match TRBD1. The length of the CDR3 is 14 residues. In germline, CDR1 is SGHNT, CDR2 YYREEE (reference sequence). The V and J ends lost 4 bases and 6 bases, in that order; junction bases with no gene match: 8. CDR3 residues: CASSKQGSRDTQYF. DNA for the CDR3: TGTGCCAGCAGCAAACAGGGGTCCCGGGATACGCAGTATTTT.

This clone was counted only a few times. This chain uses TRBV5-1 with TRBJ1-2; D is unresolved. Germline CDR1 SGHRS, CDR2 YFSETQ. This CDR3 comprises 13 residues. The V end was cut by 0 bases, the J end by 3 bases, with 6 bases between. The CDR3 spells CASSLDRDYGYTF. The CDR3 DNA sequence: TGCGCCAGCAGCTTGGACAGAGACTATGGCTACACCTTC.

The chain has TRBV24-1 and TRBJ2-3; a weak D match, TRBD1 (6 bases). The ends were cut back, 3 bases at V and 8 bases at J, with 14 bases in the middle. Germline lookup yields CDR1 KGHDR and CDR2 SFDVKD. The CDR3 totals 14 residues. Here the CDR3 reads CATSDGRVGGTQYF. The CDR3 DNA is TGTGCCACCAGTGATGGTAGGGTAGGGGGTACGCAGTATTTT.

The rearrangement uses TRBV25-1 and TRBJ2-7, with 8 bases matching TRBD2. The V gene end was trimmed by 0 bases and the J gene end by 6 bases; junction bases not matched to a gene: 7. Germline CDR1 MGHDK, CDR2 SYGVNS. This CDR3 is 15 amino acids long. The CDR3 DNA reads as TGTGCCAGCAGTGAATACACGGGAGGGCCCGGCGAGCAGTACTTC. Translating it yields CASSEYTGGPGEQYF.

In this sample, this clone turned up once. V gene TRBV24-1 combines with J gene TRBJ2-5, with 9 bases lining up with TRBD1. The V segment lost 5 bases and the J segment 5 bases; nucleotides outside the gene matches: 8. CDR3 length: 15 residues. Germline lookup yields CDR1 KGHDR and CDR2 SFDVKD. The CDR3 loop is CATSGPTGGGETQYF. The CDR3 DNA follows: TGTGCCACCAGTGGTCCAACAGGGGGCGGGGAGACCCAGTACTTC.

The CDR3 bases are TGTGCCAGCAGTGACATTGAGGGGGCTACGCAGTATTTT. It codes for CASSDIEGATQYF. The chain uses TRBV2 and TRBJ2-3; TRBD1 matches at 7 bases. The CDR3 is made up of 13 amino acids. V lost 3 bases to trimming and J lost 8 bases; unmatched junction nucleotides: 5. The germline V gene encodes CDR1 SNHLY and CDR2 FYNNEI.